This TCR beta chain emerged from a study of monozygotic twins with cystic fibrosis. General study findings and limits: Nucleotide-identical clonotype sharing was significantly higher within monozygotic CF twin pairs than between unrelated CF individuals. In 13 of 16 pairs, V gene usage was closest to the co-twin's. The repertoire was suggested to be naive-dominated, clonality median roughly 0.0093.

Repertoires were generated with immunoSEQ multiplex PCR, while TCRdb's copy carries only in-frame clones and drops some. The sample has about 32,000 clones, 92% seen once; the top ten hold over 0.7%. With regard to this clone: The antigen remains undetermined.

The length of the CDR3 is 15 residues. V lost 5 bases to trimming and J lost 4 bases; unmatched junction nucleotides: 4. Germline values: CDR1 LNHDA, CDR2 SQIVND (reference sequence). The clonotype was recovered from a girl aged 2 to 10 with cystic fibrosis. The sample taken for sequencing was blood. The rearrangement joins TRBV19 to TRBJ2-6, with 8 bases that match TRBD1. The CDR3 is CASSGQGPGANVLTF. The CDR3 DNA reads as TGTGCCAGTAGTGGACAGGGCCCCGGGGCCAACGTCCTGACTTTC.